The clone carrying this T cell receptor beta chain was seen a handful of times. What it binds is unknown. CDR1 is SGHRS and CDR2 is YFSETQ in the germline V gene. Trimming left V 1 base short and J 0 bases short, with 7 bases between. CDR3 length equals 14 residues. This specimen comes from a study of identical twins. General observations from the study: Compared with unrelated sharing, twin-shared out-of-frame alpha sequences had more low-probability sequences. Models came in too low on out-of-frame TCR alpha sharing in monozygotic twins.

It was template switching that added a universal primer site, and there were unique molecular identifiers on the cDNA. TCRdb passed the 5' RACE reads through MiXCR, listing each CDR3 protein once. The sample has around 450,000 distinct CDR3 sequences; more than 13% are singletons. The sample was also linked to a second study, of yellow fever vaccine responses in identical twins. As that study records: Twins' vaccine T cell response reportedly gave the appearance of partial convergence and partial personalization.

The sample taken for sequencing was CD4+ T cells sorted from blood. V gene TRBV5-1 combines with J gene TRBJ1-2; D gene ambiguous. This sequence originates from a woman aged 18-29 years in good health. The CDR3 DNA follows: TGCGCCAGCAGCTTGTGGGAACCTAACTATGGCTACACCTTC. Translating it yields CASSLWEPNYGYTF.